One and the same sample provided the 23 T cell receptor beta chains below, sequenced in a study of T cell changes during pregnancy in multiple sclerosis. Clones were read by immunoSEQ multiplex PCR, and TCRdb kept only the in-frame ones, dropping some. The sample shows about 31,000 clones, roughly 89% of them seen only once. The sample in question was CD8+ T cells from peripheral blood mononuclear cells, obtained in the first trimester of pregnancy. The origin of the receptors is a female donor with multiple sclerosis, enrolled in a pregnancy study.

J is TRBJ1-6 and V is TRBV7-8; no firm D call. The CDR3 is 16 residues long. CDR1 SGHVS and CDR2 FQNEAQ come from the germline V gene. V lost 2 bases and J 0 bases, leaving 8 bases between the germline ends. CDR3 amino acids: CASSLKGSSYNSPLHF. The CDR3 nucleotides are TGTGCCAGCAGCTTAAAAGGGAGCTCCTATAATTCACCCCTCCACTTT.

This chain's CDR3 is CASSEGTSATDTQYF. DNA for the CDR3: TGTGCCAGCAGTGAGGGGACTAGCGCGACAGATACGCAGTATTTT. The chain uses TRBV2 and TRBJ2-3; 10 bases match TRBD2. CDR1 is SNHLY, CDR2 FYNNEI, per germline. V lost 3 bases, J lost 3 bases, and 3 bases stayed unmatched. The CDR3 spans 15 residues.

The gene calls are TRBV28 and TRBJ2-7, with a weak D call TRBD1 (6 bases). CDR3 size: 16 residues. Germline V lookup: CDR1 MDHEN, CDR2 SYDVKM. The ends were cut back, 4 bases at V and 0 bases at J, with 16 bases in the middle. DNA for the CDR3: TGTGCCAGCAGTTCCCCAACGGGACATGTCTCCTACGAGCAGTACTTC. Translated: CASSSPTGHVSYEQYF.

The V gene is TRBV28, the J gene TRBJ2-5; D is unresolved. This CDR3 comprises 13 residues. Trimming pared 3 bases from V and 5 bases from J, leaving 10 bases between. The germline V gene has CDR1 MDHEN and CDR2 SYDVKM. The CDR3 coding sequence is TGTGCCAGCAGTTTTCCGGGTAGCGAGACCCAGTACTTC. It yields the protein CASSFPGSETQYF.

This clone was found a few times. The rearrangement joins TRBV30 to TRBJ1-2; TRBD1 aligns across 9 bases. The CDR3 has 14 residues. The ends lost 5 bases at V and 4 bases at J; junction bases unmatched: 8. Germline CDR1 reads GTSNPN; CDR2 reads SVGIG (reference sequence). CDR3 DNA: TGTGCCTGGGGGGTTCCACAGGGGGCCTATGGCTACACCTTC. This encodes CAWGVPQGAYGYTF.

The chain recombines TRBV15 with TRBJ2-7, with TRBD2 matching 8 bases. Germline V gives CDR1 LNHNV, CDR2 YYDKDF (reference sequence). There are 14 residues in the CDR3. Losses at the gene ends were 3 bases for V and 4 bases for J; bases not matched to a gene: 5. CDR3 bases: TGTGCCACCAGCAGCGGGGGGGATTATTACGAGCAGTACTTC. Its translation is CATSSGGDYYEQYF.

The chain couples TRBV7-8 to TRBJ1-5, with a weak D call TRBD1 (6 bases). V was shortened by 4 bases and J by 2 bases, with 18 bases between the two germline ends. The CDR3 extends over 17 amino acids. Per the germline V gene, CDR1 is SGHVS and CDR2 is FQNEAQ. The CDR3 is CASSSLPGESGNQPQHF. The CDR3, as DNA: TGTGCCAGCAGCTCACTCCCAGGGGAATCAGGCAATCAGCCCCAGCATTTT.

This clone was found a few times. J is TRBJ1-6 and V is TRBV4-1; no clear D gene. V was cut by 0 bases and J by 7 bases, with 10 bases left in between. CDR1 and CDR2 (germline): MGHRA, YSYEKL. There are 15 residues in the CDR3. This chain's CDR3 is CASSQDVPSNSPLHF. The CDR3 DNA reads as TGCGCCAGCAGCCAAGATGTCCCTAGCAATTCACCCCTCCACTTT.

V and J are TRBV4-3 and TRBJ2-7, with TRBD1 matching over 8 bases. The V segment lost 4 bases and the J segment 6 bases; nucleotides outside the gene matches: 8. Germline loops: CDR1 LGHNA, CDR2 YSLEER. The CDR3 is 14 residues long. The CDR3: CASSPSGQEGEQYF. In DNA form, the CDR3 reads TGCGCCAGCAGCCCTTCGGGACAGGAGGGCGAGCAGTACTTC.

The rearrangement joins TRBV28 to TRBJ2-4; weak D call: TRBD1 (5 bases). V gave up 5 bases and J gave up 0 bases, with 17 bases separating them. The CDR3 is 17 residues long. Looked up from germline, CDR1 is MDHEN and CDR2 is SYDVKM. DNA of the CDR3: TGTGCCAGCAGTCCCCAGACAGACAGCGTAGCCAAAAACATTCAGTACTTC. It encodes CASSPQTDSVAKNIQYF.

The chain's CDR3 is CASSKNMNTEAFF. CDR3 bases: TGCGCCAGCAGCAAAAATATGAACACTGAAGCTTTCTTT. The J gene is TRBJ1-1, the V gene TRBV4-1; D call uncertain. V was pared by 5 bases and J by 0 bases, with 7 bases between. The CDR3 contains 13 residues. Germline V gene sequence: CDR1 MGHRA, CDR2 YSYEKL.

This rearrangement joins TRBV19 to TRBJ2-1; 7 bases match TRBD1. The CDR3 sequence is 16 residues long. Trimming removed 3 bases from V and 5 bases from J; junction bases left unmatched: 10. Germline loops: CDR1 LNHDA, CDR2 SQIVND (reference sequence). The DNA for the CDR3 is TGTGCCAGTAGTATTCGGACAGGTGGGTCCAACAATGAGCAGTTCTTC. This codes for CASSIRTGGSNNEQFF.

This CDR3 reads CASSGGNQPQHF. The CDR3 DNA is TGTGCCAGCAGTGGAGGTAATCAGCCCCAGCATTTT. The V gene is TRBV27, the J gene TRBJ1-5; D gene ambiguous. V lost 5 bases and J 4 bases, leaving 6 bases between the germline ends. CDR1 is MNHEY, CDR2 SMNVEV, per germline (reference sequence). This CDR3 contains 12 residues.

This clone was seen a single time. The chain employs TRBV25-1 and TRBJ1-3, with D unresolved. The CDR3 length is 14 residues. V shed 0 bases and J shed 2 bases, with 5 bases lying between them. Germline CDR1 and CDR2: MGHDK and SYGVNS. The CDR3 here is CASSEYTTGNTIYF. CDR3 bases: TGTGCCAGCAGTGAATATACAACTGGAAACACCATATATTTT.

This rearrangement joins TRBV27 to TRBJ2-5; tentative D call: TRBD2 (6 bases). CDR3 length: 13 amino acids. Germline values: CDR1 MNHEY, CDR2 SMNVEV (reference sequence). V dropped 5 bases and J dropped 5 bases, with 12 bases sitting between them. The CDR3 sequence is CASSAGIGETQYF. DNA for the CDR3: TGTGCCAGCAGTGCGGGGATAGGCGAGACCCAGTACTTC.

This chain links TRBV4-3 with TRBJ1-1; D remains unclear. Trimming left V 3 bases short and J 0 bases short, with 11 bases between. Germline V gene sequence: CDR1 LGHNA, CDR2 YSLEER. The CDR3 is 15 amino acids. CDR3 in amino acids: CASSHPGAVNTEAFF. CDR3 DNA: TGCGCCAGCAGCCACCCCGGAGCAGTGAACACTGAAGCTTTCTTT.

The chain combines TRBV7-9 with TRBJ2-7; D is ambiguous. This CDR3 is built from 14 residues. Germline V gene data show CDR1 as SEHNR and CDR2 as FQNEAQ (reference sequence). V was pared by 4 bases and J by 0 bases, with 10 bases between. CDR3 sequence reads: CASSSYNNSYEQYF. The CDR3 nucleotides are TGTGCCAGCAGCTCTTACAATAACTCCTACGAGCAGTACTTC.

J is TRBJ2-5 and V is TRBV4-1; D perhaps matches TRBD2 (5 bases). The CDR3 spans 15 residues. CDR1 and CDR2 from the germline V gene are MGHRA and YSYEKL. The V and J ends lost 1 base and 1 base respectively, with 10 bases between them. The CDR3 reads CASSQVRGLQETQYF. CDR3 DNA: TGCGCCAGCAGCCAAGTCCGAGGGCTCCAAGAGACCCAGTACTTC.

This clone is a singleton in its sample. The rearrangement joins TRBV6-5 to TRBJ2-2; the D is unclear. Germline V gene data show CDR1 as MNHEY and CDR2 as SVGAGI. The CDR3 runs 14 residues. V was clipped by 10 bases and J by 4 bases, with 16 bases between them. Here the CDR3 reads CATCTQDCTGELFF. In DNA, the CDR3 is TGTGCCACCTGCACGCAGGATTGCACCGGGGAGCTGTTTTTT.

The chain couples TRBV4-1 to TRBJ2-7; D might be TRBD2 (6 bases). Germline CDR1 reads MGHRA; CDR2 reads YSYEKL. Trimming stripped 0 bases from V and 0 bases from J, with 9 bases between. CDR3 length: 15 amino acids. CDR3: CASSQEGGYSYEQYF. The CDR3 nucleotides are TGCGCCAGCAGCCAAGAGGGGGGATACTCCTACGAGCAGTACTTC.

This chain joins TRBV25-1 and TRBJ2-1, with D perhaps matching TRBD2 (6 bases). Germline V lookup: CDR1 MGHDK, CDR2 SYGVNS. This CDR3 comprises 15 residues. V was clipped by 0 bases and J by 4 bases, with 10 bases between them. CDR3 coding DNA: TGTGCCAGCAGTGAATACGGCGGGACGTACAATGAGCAGTTCTTC. As protein: CASSEYGGTYNEQFF. Complete variable domain (other parts from reference TRBV25-1 and TRBJ2-1): EADIYQTPRYLVIGTGKKITLECSQTMGHDKMYWYQQDPGMELHLIHYSYGVNSTEKGDLSSESTVSRIRTEHFPLTLESARPSHTSQYLCASSEYGGTYNEQFFGPGTRLTVL.

The chain employs TRBV7-9 and TRBJ1-2, with 7 bases lining up with TRBD1. J was trimmed by 5 bases and V by 5 bases; bases with no gene match: 8. CDR1 is SEHNR and CDR2 is FQNEAQ in the germline V gene (reference sequence). The CDR3 runs to 14 residues. The CDR3 DNA is TGTGCCAGCAGCGATCTACGGGACAGTTATGGCTACACCTTC. Its protein is CASSDLRDSYGYTF.

The rearrangement joins TRBV6-5 to TRBJ2-1; 12 bases are shared with TRBD2. CDR1 MNHEY and CDR2 SVGAGI come from the germline V gene. The V segment lost 4 bases and the J segment 6 bases; nucleotides outside the gene matches: 4. The CDR3 has 15 residues. CDR3 sequence reads: CASSFGTSGRNEQFF. In DNA, the CDR3 is TGTGCCAGCAGTTTCGGGACTAGCGGGCGCAATGAGCAGTTCTTC.